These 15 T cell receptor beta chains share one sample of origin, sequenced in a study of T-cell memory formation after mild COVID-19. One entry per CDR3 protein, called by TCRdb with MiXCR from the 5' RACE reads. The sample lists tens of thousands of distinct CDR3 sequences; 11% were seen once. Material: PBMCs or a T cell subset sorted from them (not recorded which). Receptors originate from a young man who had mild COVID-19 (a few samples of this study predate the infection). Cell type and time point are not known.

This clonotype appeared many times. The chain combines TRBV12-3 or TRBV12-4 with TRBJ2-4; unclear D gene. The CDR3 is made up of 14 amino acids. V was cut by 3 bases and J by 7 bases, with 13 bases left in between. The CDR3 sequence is CASSLGLEYNIQYF. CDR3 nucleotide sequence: TGTGCCAGCAGTTTGGGCCTCGAGTATAACATTCAGTACTTC.

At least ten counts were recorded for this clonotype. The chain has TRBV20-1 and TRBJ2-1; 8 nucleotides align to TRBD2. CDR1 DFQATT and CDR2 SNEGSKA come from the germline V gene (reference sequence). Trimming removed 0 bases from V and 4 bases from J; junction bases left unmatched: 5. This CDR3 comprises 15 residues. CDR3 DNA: TGCAGTGCTAGAGATCCTCGCGGGGGGTACAATGAGCAGTTCTTC. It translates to CSARDPRGGYNEQFF.

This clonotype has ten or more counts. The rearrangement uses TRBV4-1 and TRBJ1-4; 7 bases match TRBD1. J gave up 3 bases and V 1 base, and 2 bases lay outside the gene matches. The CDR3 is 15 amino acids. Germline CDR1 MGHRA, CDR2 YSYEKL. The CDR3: CASSQGQGANEKLFF. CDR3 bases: TGCGCCAGCAGCCAAGGACAGGGCGCTAATGAAAAACTGTTTTTT.

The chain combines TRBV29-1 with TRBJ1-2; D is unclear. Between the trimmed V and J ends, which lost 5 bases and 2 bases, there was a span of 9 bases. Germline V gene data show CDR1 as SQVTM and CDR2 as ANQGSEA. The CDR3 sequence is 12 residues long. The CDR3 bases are TGCAGCGTTCCGGCGGGGAACTATGGCTACACCTTC. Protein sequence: CSVPAGNYGYTF.

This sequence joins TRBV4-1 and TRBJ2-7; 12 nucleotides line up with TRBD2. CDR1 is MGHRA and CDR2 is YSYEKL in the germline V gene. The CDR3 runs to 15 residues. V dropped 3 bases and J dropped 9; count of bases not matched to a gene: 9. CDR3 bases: TGCGCCAGCAGCCATACCGGGACTAGCGGGTTCGGGCAGTACTTC. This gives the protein CASSHTGTSGFGQYF.

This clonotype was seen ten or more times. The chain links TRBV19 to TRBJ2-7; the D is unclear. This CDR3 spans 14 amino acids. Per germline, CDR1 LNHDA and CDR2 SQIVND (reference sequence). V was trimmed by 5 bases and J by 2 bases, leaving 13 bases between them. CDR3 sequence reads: CASSPLRRPYEQYF. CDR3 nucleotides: TGTGCCAGTAGTCCCTTACGACGTCCCTACGAGCAGTACTTC.

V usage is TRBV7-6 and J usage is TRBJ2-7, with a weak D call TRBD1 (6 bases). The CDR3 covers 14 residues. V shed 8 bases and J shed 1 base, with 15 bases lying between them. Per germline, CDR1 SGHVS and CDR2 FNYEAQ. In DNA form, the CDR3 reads TGTGCCAGCGTCCCCTTGGGGGCGTCCTACGAGCAGTACTTC. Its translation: CASVPLGASYEQYF.

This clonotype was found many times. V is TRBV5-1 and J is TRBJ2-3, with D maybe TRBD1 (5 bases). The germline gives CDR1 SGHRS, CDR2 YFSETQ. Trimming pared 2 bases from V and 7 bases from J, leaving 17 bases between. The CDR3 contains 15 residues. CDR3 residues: CASSLQDPLENTQYF. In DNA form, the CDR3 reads TGCGCCAGCAGCTTACAGGACCCCTTAGAGAATACGCAGTATTTT.

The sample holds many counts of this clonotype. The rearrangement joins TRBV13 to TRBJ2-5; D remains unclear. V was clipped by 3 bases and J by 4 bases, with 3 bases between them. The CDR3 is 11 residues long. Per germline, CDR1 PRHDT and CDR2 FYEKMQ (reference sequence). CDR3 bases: TGTGCCAGCAGCTTTGGAGAGACCCAGTACTTC. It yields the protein CASSFGETQYF. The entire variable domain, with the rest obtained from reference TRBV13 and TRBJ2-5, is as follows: AAGVIQSPRHLIKEKRETATLKCYPIPRHDTVYWYQQGPGQDPQFLISFYEKMQSDKGSIPDRFSAQQFSDYHSELNMSSLELGDSALYFCASSFGETQYFGPGTRLLVL.

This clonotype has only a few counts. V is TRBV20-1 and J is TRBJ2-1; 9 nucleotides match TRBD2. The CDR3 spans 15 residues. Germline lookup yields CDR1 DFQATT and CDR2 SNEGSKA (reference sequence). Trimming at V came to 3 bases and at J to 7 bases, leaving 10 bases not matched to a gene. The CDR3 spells CSASLPAGGTNEQFF. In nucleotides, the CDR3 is TGCAGTGCTAGCTTGCCAGCGGGGGGAACAAATGAGCAGTTCTTC.

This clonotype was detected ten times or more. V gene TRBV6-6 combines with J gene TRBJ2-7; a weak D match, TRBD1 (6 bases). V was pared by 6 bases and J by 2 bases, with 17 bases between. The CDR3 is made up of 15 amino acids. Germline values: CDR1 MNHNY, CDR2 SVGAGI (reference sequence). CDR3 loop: CASRGAGGPTYEQYF. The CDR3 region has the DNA TGTGCCAGCAGGGGGGCGGGCGGGCCCACCTACGAGCAGTACTTC.

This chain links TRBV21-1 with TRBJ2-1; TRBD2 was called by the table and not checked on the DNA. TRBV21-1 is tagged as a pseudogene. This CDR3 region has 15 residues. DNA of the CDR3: TGTGCCAGCAGCGTAAAGTGGCTAGCGCTCAATGAGCAGTTCTTC. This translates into CASSVKWLALNEQFF.

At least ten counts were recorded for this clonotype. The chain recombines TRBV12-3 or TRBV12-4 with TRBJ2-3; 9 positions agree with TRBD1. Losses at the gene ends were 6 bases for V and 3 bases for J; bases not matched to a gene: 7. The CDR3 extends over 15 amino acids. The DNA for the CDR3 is TGTGCCAGCAGCCTAAACAGGGGGCTTACAGATACGCAGTATTTT. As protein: CASSLNRGLTDTQYF.

Here the CDR3 reads CASSQNRVSYEQYV. Written as DNA, the CDR3 is TGTGCCAGCAGCCAAAACAGGGTGTCGTACGAGCAGTACGTC. The chain joins TRBV16 to TRBJ2-7, with D maybe TRBD1 (6 bases). CDR1 and CDR2 from the germline V gene are KGHSY and FQNENV. The CDR3 sequence is 14 residues long. Trimming removed 2 bases at V and 4 bases at J, with 12 bases between.

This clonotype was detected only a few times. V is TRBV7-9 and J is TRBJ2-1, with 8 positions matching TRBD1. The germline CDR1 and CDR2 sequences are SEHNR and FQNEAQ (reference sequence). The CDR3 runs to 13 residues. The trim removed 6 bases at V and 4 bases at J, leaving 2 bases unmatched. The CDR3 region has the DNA TGTGCCAGCAGGGGGACAGGATACAATGAGCAGTTCTTC. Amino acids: CASRGTGYNEQFF.